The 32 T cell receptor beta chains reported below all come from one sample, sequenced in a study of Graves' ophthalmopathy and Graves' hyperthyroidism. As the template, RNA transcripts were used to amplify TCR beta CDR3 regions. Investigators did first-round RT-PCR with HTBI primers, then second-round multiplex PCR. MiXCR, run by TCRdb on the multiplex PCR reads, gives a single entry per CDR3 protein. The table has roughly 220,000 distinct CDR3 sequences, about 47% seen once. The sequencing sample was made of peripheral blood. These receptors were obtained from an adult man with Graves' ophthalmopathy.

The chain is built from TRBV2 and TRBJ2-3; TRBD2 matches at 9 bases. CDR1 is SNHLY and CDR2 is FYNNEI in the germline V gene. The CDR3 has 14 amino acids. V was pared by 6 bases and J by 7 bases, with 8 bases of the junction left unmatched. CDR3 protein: CASRRAGGAHTQYF. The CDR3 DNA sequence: TGTGCCAGCAGGAGGGCGGGAGGGGCGCATACGCAGTATTTT.

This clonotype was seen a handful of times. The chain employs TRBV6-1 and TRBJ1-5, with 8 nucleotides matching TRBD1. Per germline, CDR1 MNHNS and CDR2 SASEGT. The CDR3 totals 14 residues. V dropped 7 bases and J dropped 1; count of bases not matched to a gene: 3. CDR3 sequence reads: CASTRTGSNQPQHF. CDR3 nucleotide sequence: TGTGCCAGCACTAGGACAGGGAGCAATCAGCCCCAGCATTTT.

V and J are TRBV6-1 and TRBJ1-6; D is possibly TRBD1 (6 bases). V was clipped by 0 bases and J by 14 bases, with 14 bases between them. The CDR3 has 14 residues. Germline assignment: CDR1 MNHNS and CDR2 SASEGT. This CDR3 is CASSEAGGTRALHF. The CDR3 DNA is TGTGCCAGCAGTGAAGCGGGGGGCACTAGGGCCCTCCACTTT.

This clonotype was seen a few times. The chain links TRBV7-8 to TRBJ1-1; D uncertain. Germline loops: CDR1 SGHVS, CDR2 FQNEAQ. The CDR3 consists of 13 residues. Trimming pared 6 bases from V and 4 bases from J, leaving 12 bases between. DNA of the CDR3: TGTGCCAGCAGATTTGCGGGGAGCACTGAAGCTTTCTTT. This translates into CASRFAGSTEAFF.

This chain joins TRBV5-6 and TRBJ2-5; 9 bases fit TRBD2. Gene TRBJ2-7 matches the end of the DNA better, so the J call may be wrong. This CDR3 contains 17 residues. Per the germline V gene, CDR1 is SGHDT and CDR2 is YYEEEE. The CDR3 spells CASSFLAGTVSFNEQYF. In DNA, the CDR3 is TGTGCCAGCAGCTTTCTAGCGGGAACAGTCTCCTTCAACGAGCAGTACTTC.

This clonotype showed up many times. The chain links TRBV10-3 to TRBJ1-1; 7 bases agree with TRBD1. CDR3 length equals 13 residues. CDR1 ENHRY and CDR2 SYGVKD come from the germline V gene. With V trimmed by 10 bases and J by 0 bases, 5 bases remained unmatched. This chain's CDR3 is CATKTGLNTEAFF. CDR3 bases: TGTGCCACCAAGACAGGGCTGAACACTGAAGCTTTCTTT.

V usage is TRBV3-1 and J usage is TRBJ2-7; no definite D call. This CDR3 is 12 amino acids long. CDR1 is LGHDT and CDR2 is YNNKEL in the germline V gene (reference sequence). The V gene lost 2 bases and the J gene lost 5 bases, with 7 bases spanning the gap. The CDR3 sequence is CASSQNLDEQYF. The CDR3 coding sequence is TGTGCCAGCAGCCAAAACTTGGACGAGCAGTACTTC.

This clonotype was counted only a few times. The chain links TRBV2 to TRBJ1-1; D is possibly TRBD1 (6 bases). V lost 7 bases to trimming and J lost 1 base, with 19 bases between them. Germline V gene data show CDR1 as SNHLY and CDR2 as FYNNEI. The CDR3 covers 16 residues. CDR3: CASIPMGGPENTEAFF. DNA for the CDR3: TGTGCCAGCATCCCAATGGGGGGCCCGGAGAACACTGAAGCTTTCTTT.

Here the CDR3 reads CASSLPGREQYF. The CDR3, as DNA: TGTGCCAGCAGCCTCCCCGGGCGCGAGCAGTACTTC. The chain uses TRBV11-2 and TRBJ2-7; D is unresolved. Germline V gene lookup returns CDR1 SGHAT and CDR2 FQNNGV. Trimming took off 5 bases at V and 6 bases at J, with 11 bases between the two ends. The CDR3 spans 12 residues. The complete variable domain, with remaining parts taken from reference TRBV11-2 and TRBJ2-7, reads EAGVAQSPRYKIIEKRQSVAFWCNPISGHATLYWYQQILGQGPKLLIQFQNNGVVDDSQLPKDRFSAERLKGVDSTLKIQPAKLEDSAVYLCASSLPGREQYFGPGTRLTVT.

The CDR3 loop is CASSQGQGTYGYTF. For the CDR3, the DNA is TGTGCCAGCAGCCAAGGACAGGGGACCTATGGCTACACCTTC. The V and J genes are TRBV4-2 and TRBJ1-2, with 8 nucleotides matching TRBD1. The CDR3 totals 14 residues. Trimming took 1 base from V and 4 from J; bases not matched to a gene: 2. Germline V gene sequence: CDR1 LGHNA, CDR2 YNFKEQ.

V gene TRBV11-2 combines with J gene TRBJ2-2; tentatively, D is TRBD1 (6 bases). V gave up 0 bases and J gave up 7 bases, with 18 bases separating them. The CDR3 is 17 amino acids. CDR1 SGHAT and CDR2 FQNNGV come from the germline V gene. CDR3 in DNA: TGTGCCAGCAGCTTAGAGGGACATCCGGGATCCCGCGGGGAGCTGTTTTTT. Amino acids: CASSLEGHPGSRGELFF.

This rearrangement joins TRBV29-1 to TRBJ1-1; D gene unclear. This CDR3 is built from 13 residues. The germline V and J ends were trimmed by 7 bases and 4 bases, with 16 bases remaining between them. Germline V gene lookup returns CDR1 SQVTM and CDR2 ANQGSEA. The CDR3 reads CSARTIRTTEAFF. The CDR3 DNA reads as TGCAGCGCCAGGACTATACGGACCACTGAAGCTTTCTTT.

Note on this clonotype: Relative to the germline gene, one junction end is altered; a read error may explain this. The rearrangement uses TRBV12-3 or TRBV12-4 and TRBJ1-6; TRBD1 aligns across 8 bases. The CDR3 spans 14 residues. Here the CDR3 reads CANSFGQGYSPLHF. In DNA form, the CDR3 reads TGTGCCAACAGTTTTGGACAGGGTTATTCACCCCTCCACTTT.

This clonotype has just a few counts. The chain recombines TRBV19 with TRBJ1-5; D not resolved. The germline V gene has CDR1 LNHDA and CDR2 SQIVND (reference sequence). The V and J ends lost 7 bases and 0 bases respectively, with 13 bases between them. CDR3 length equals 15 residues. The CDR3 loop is CASIPRTSSNQPQHF. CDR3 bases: TGTGCCAGTATCCCCCGTACCAGTAGCAATCAGCCCCAGCATTTT.

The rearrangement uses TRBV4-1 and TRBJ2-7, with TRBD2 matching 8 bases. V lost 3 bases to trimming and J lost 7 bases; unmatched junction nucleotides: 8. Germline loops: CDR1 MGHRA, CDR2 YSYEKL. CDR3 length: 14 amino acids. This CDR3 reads CASSHSGSGGEQYF. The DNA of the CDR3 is TGCGCCAGCAGCCACAGCGGGAGTGGGGGAGAGCAGTACTTC.

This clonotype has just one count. CDR3 nucleotide sequence: TGTGCCTGGAGTGTAAACGGCTACGAGCAGTACTTC. Translation gives CAWSVNGYEQYF. This chain joins TRBV30 and TRBJ2-7; D gene ambiguous. The CDR3 extends over 12 amino acids. Trimming removed 0 bases from V and 3 bases from J, with 6 bases in between. The V gene's germline CDR1 is GTSNPN and CDR2 SVGIG (reference sequence). Filled out from reference TRBV30 and TRBJ2-7, the complete variable domain reads SQTIHQWPATLVQPVGSPLSLECTVEGTSNPNLYWYRQAAGRGLQLLFYSVGIGQISSEVPQNLSASRPQDRQFILSSKKLLLSDSGFYLCAWSVNGYEQYFGPGTRLTVT.

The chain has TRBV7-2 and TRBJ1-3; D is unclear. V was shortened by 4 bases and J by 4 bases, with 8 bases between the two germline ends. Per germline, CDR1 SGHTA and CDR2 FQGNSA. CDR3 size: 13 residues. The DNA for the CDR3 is TGTGCCAGCAGCTACGGACGAGGAAACACCATATATTTT. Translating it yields CASSYGRGNTIYF.

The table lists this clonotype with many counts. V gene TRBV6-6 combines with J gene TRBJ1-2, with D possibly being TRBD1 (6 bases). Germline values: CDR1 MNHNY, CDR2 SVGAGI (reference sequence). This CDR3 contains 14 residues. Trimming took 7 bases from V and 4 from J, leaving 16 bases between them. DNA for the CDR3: TGTGCCAGCATGCAATTCTCGGACAGCTATGGCTACACCTTC. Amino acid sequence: CASMQFSDSYGYTF.

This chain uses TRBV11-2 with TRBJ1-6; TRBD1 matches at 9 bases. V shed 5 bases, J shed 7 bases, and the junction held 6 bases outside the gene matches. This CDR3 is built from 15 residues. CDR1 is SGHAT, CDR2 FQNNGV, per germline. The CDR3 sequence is CASSLTGTGNSPLHF. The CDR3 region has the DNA TGTGCCAGCAGCCTAACCGGGACAGGGAATTCACCCCTCCACTTT.

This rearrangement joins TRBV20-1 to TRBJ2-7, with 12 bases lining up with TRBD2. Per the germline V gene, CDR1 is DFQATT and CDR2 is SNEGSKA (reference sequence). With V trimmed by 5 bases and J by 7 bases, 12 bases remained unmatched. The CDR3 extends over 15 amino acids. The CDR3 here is CSAGGLAGKDNEQYF. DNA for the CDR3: TGCAGTGCTGGCGGACTAGCGGGGAAGGACAATGAGCAGTACTTC.

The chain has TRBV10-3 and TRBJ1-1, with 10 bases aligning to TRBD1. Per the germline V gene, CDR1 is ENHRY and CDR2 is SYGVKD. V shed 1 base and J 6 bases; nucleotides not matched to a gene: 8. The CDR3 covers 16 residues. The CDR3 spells CAISEFWTGGNAEAFF. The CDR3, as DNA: TGTGCCATCAGTGAGTTCTGGACAGGGGGAAACGCTGAAGCTTTCTTT.

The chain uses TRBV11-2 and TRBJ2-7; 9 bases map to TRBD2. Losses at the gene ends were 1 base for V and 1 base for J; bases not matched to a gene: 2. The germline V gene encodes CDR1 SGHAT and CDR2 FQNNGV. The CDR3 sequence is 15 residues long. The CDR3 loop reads CASSLGSGGSYEQYF. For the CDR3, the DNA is TGTGCCAGCAGCTTAGGCAGCGGGGGGTCCTACGAGCAGTACTTC.

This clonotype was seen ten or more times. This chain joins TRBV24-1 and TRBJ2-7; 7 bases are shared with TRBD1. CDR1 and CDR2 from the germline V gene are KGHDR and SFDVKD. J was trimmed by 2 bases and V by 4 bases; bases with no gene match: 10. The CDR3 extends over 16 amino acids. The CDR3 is CATSDPRTGPPYEQYF. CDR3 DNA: TGTGCCACCAGTGACCCGAGGACAGGACCTCCCTACGAGCAGTACTTC.

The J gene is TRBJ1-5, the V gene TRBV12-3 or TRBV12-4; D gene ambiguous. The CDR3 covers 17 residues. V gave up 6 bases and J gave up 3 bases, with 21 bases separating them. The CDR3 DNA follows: TGTGCCAGCAGCCCGATCCCGTCCCCTCAGTCCAATCAGCCCCAGCATTTT. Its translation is CASSPIPSPQSNQPQHF.

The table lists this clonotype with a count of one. The CDR3 loop reads CSAFRTDFSNQPQHF. CDR3 nucleotides: TGCAGTGCCTTCCGGACAGACTTTAGCAATCAGCCCCAGCATTTT. This chain links TRBV20-1 with TRBJ1-5; tentative D call: TRBD1 (6 bases). There are 15 residues in the CDR3. Trimming removed 6 bases from V and 0 bases from J, with 15 bases in between. Germline CDR1 reads DFQATT; CDR2 reads SNEGSKA (reference sequence).

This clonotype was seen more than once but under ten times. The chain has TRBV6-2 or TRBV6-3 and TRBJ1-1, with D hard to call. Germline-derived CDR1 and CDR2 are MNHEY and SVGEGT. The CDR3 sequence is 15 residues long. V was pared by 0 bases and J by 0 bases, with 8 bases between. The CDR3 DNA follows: TGTGCCAGCAGTTACTCCGCGAGGGTGAACACTGAAGCTTTCTTT. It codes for CASSYSARVNTEAFF.

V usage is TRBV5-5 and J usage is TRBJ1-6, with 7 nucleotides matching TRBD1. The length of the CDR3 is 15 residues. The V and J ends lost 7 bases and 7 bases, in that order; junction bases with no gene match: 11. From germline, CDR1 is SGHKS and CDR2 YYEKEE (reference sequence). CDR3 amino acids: CASSQQGIQNSPLHF. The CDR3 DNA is TGTGCCAGCTCACAACAGGGGATACAAAATTCACCCCTCCACTTT. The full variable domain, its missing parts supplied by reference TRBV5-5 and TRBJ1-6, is DAGVTQSPTHLIKTRGQQVTLRCSPISGHKSVSWYQQVLGQGPQFIFQYYEKEERGRGNFPDRFSARQFPNYSSELNVNALLLGDSALYLCASSQQGIQNSPLHFGNGTRLTVT.

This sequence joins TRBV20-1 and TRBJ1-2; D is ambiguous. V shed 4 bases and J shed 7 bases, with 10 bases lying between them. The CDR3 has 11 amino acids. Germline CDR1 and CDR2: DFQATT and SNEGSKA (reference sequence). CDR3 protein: CSANGNRGYTF. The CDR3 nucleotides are TGCAGTGCTAATGGGAACCGTGGCTACACCTTC.

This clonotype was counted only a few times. The CDR3 nucleotides are TGTGCCAGCAGCTTACGGGAAGCTAATTCACCCCTCCACTTT. Its translation: CASSLREANSPLHF. The chain combines TRBV5-4 with TRBJ1-6; D unresolved. The CDR3 has 14 residues. Trimming cost V 2 bases and J 6 bases, with 9 bases left between them. Germline loops: CDR1 SGHNT, CDR2 YYREEE (reference sequence).

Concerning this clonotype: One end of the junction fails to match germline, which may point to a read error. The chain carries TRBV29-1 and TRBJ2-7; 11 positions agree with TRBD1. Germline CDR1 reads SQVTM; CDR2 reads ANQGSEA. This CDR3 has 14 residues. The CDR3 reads CSARGTGGSYEQCF. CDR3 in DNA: TGCAGCGCCAGGGGGACAGGGGGATCCTACGAGCAGTGCTTC.

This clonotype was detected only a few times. CDR3: CASRERTNTEAFF. CDR3 DNA sequence: TGTGCCAGCAGGGAACGGACGAACACTGAAGCTTTCTTT. This chain joins TRBV5-6 and TRBJ1-1; no clear D. Germline V gene lookup returns CDR1 SGHDT and CDR2 YYEEEE. Deletions cut 5 bases from V and 1 base from J, with 9 bases between. The CDR3 loop spans 13 amino acids.

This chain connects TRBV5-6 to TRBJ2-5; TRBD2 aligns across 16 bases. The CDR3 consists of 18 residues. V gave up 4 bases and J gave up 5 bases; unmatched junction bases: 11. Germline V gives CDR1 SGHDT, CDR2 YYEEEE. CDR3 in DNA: TGTGCCAGCAGCGGGGGACTAGCGGGAGGGCCGTTTCAGGAGACCCAGTACTTC. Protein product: CASSGGLAGGPFQETQYF.